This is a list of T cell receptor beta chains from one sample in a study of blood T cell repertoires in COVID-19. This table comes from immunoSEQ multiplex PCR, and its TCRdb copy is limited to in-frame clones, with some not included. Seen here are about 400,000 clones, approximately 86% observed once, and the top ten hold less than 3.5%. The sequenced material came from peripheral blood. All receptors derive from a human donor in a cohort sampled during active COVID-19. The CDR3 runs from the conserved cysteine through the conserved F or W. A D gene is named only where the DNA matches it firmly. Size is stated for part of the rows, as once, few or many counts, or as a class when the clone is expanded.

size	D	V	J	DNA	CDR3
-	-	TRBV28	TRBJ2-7	TGTGCCAGCAGTTTAAGGGGCTCCTACGAGCAGTACTTC	CASSLRGSYEQYF
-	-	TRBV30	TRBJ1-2	TGTGCCTGGAGCGATTGGGGGGGGCCGCAAGCTAACTATGGCTACACCTTC	CAWSDWGGPQANYGYTF
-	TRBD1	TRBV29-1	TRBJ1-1	TGCAGCGTCTCAGGGGGCAAGGGCACTGAAGCTTTCTTT	CSVSGGKGTEAFF
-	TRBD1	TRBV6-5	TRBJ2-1	TGTGCCAGCAGTCCCAGGGGGCTCTACAATGAGCAGTTCTTC	CASSPRGLYNEQFF
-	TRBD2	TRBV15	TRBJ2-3	TGTGCCACCAGCAGAGATCCCGGCGGGGGTTCAGATACGCAGTATTTT	CATSRDPGGGSDTQYF
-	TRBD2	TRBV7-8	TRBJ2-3	TGTGCCAGCAGCCCCCTGTGGGGACTAGCGGACACAGATACGCAGTATTTT	CASSPLWGLADTDTQYF
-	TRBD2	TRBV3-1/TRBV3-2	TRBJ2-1	TGTGCCAGCAGCCCCTTAAGGTCACTAGCGGGAGGGGGCAATGAGCAGTTCTTC	CASSPLRSLAGGGNEQFF
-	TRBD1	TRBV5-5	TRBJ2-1	TGTGCCAGCAGCCTAGGACAGGGTTTATACAATGAGCAGTTCTTC	CASSLGQGLYNEQFF
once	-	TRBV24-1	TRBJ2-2	TGTGCCACCAGACCTTCGACAGGAACCCTCGACGCCGGGGAGCTGTTTTTT	CATRPSTGTLDAGELFF
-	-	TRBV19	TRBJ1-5	TGTGCCAGTAGTGACCGACAGACGAATCAGCCCCAGCATTTT	CASSDRQTNQPQHF
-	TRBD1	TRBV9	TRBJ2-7	TGTGCCAGCAGCGCAGGGGACAGGGGAACCTACGAGCAGTACTTC	CASSAGDRGTYEQYF
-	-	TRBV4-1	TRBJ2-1	TGCGCCAGCAGCCAAGTCGGGACAAAAAACAATGAGCAGTTCTTC	CASSQVGTKNNEQFF
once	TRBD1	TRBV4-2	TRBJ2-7	TGTGCCAGCAGCCAGGTCTTGACAGGGGGCTACGAGCAGTACTTC	CASSQVLTGGYEQYF
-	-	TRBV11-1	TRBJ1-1	TGTGCCAGCAGATCTGGGGCGCCCACTGAAGCTTTCTTT	CASRSGAPTEAFF
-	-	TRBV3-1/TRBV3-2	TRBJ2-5	TGTGCCAGCAGCCAAGATTTGGGTTTGAGGGAGACCCAGTACTTC	CASSQDLGLRETQYF
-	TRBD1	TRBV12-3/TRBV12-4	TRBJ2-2	TGTGCCATCCAGGGGGACACCGGGGAGCTGTTTTTT	CAIQGDTGELFF
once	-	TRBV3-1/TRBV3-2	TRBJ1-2	TGTGCCAGCAGCCCGTTAGGGAGAAACTATGGCTACACCTTC	CASSPLGRNYGYTF
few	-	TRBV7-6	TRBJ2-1	TGTGCCAGCAGCTTATTTCAGGGTTACAATGAGCAGTTCTTC	CASSLFQGYNEQFF
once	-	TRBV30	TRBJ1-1	TGTGCCTGGAGTGTACGCGGAGCAAACACTGAAGCTTTCTTT	CAWSVRGANTEAFF
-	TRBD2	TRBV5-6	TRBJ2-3	TGTGCCAGCAGCTTGGCGGGGGGAGGAGATACGCAGTATTTT	CASSLAGGGDTQYF
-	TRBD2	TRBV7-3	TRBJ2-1	TGTGCCAGCAGCCAGGGACTAGCCGTCAATGAGCAGTTCTTC	CASSQGLAVNEQFF
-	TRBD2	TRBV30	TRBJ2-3	TGTGCCTGGAGTGTACTAGCGGGGTCAGATACGCAGTATTTT	CAWSVLAGSDTQYF
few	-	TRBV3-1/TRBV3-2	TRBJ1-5	TGTGCCAGCAGCCAAGTACATAGCAATCAGCCCCAGCATTTT	CASSQVHSNQPQHF
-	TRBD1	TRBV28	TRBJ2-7	TGTGCCAGCAGCACTCCGGGGACAGTCTCCGAGCAGTACTTC	CASSTPGTVSEQYF
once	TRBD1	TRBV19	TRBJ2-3	TGTGCCACAACAGGGGGCGACGGTACGCAGTATTTT	CATTGGDGTQYF
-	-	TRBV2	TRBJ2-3	TGTGCCAGCCTTAGGGAAAGCGGGTTAAGCACAGATACGCAGTATTTT	CASLRESGLSTDTQYF
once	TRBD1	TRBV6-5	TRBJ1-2	TGTGCCAGCAGTTACGACGCAGGGACAGGGAATGGCTACACCTTC	CASSYDAGTGNGYTF
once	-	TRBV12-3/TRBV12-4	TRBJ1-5	TGTGCCAGCAGTACAGGGCTCCGTCAGCCCCAGCATTTT	CASSTGLRQPQHF